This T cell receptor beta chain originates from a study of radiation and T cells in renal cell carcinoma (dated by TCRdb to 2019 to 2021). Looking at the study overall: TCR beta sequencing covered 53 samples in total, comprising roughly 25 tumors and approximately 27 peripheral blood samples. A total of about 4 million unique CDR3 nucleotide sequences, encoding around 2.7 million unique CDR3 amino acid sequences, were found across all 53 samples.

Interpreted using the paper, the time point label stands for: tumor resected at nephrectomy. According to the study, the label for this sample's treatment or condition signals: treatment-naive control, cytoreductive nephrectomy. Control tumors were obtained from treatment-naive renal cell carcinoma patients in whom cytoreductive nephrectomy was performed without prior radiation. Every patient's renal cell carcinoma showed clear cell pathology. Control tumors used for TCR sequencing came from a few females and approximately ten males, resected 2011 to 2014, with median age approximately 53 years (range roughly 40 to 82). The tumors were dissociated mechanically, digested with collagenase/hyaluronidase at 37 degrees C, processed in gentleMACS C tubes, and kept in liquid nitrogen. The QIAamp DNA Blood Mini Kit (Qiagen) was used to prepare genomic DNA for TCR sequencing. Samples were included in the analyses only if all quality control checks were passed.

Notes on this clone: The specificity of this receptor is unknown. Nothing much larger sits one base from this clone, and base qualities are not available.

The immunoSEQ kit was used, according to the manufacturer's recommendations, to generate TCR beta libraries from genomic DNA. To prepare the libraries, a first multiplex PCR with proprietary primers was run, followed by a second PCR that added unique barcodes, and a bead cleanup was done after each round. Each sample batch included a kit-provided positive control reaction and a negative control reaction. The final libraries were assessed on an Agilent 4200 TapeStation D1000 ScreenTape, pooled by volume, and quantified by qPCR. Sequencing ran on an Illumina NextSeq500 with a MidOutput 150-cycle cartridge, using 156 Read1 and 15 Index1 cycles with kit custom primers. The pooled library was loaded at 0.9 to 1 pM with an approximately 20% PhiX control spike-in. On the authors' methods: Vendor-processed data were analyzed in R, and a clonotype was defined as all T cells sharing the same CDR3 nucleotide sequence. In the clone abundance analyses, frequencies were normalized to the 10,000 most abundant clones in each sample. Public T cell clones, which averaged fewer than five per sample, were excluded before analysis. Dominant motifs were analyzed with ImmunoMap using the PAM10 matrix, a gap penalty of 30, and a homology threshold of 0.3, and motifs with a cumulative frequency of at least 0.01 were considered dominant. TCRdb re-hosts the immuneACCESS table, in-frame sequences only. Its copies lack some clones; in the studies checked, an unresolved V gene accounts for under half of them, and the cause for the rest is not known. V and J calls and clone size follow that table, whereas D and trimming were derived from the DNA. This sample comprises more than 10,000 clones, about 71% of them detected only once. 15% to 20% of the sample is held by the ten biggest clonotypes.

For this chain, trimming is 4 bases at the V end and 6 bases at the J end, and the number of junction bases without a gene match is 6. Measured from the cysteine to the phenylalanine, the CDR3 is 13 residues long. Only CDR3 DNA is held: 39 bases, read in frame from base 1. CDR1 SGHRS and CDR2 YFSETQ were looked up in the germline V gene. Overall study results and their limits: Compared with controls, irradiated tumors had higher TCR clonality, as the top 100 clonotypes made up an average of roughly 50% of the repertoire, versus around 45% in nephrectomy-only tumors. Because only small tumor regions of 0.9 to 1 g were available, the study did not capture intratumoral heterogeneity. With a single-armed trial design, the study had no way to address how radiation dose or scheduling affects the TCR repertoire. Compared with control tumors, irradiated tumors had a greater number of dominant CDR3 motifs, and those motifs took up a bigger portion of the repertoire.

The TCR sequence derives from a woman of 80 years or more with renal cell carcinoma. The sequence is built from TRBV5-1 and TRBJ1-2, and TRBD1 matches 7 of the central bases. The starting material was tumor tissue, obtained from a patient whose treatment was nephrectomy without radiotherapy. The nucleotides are TGCGCCAGCAGCCAGGGGGTGTCCCATGGCTACACCTTC. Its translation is CASSQGVSHGYTF.